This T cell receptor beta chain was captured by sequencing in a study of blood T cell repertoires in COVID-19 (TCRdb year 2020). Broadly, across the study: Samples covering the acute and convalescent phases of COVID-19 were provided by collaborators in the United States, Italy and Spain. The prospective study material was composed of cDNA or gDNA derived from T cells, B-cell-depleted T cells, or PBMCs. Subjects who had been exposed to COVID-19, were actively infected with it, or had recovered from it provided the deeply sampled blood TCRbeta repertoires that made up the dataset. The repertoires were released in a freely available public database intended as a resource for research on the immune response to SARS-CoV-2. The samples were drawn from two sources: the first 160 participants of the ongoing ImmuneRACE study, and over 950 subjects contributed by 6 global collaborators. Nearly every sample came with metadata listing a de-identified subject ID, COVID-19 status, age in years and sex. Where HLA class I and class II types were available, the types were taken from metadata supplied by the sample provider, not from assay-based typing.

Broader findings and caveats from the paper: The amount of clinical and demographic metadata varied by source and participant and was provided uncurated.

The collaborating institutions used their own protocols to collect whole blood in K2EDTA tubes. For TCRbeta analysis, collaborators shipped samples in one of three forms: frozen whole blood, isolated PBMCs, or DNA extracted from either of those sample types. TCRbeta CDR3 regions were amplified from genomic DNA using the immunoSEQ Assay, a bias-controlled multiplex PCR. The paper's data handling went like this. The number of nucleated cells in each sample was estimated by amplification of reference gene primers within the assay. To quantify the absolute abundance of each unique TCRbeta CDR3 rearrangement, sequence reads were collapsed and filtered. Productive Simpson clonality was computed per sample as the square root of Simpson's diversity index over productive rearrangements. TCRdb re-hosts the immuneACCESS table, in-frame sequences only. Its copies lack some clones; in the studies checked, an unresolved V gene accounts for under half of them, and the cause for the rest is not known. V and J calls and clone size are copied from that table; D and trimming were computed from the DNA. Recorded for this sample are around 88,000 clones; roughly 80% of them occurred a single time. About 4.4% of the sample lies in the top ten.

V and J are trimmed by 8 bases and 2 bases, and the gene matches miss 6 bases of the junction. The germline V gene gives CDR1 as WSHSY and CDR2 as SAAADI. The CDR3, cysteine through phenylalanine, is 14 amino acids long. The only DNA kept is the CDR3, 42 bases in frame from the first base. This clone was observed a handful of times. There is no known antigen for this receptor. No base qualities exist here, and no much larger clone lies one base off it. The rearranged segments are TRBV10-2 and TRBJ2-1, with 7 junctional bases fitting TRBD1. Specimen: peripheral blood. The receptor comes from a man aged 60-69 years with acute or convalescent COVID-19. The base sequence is TGCGCCAGCCGTACTGGGACAGCCTACAATGAGCAGTTCTTC. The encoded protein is CASRTGTAYNEQFF.